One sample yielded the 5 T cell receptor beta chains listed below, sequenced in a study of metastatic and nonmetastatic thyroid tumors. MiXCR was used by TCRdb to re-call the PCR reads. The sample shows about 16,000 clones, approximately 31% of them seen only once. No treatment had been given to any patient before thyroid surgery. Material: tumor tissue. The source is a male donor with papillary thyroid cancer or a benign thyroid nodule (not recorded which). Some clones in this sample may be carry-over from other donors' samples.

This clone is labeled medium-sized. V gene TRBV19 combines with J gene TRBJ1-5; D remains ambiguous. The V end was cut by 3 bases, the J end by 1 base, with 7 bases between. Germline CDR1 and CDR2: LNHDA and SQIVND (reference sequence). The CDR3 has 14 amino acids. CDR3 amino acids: CASSIWRSNQPQHF. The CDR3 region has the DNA TGTGCCAGTAGTATTTGGCGGAGCAATCAGCCCCAGCATTTT.

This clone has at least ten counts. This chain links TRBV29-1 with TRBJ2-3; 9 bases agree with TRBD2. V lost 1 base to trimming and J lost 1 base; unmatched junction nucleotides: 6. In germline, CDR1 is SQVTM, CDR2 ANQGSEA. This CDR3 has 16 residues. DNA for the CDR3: TGCAGCGTTGAAGGGGGGACTAGCCGGGGCACAGATACGCAGTATTTT. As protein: CSVEGGTSRGTDTQYF.

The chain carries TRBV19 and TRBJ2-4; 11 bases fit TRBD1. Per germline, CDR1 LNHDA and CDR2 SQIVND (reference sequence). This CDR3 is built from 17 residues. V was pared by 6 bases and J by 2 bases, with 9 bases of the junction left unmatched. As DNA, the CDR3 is TGTGCCAGTAGCCAATGGACAGGGGGCAATTCCAAAAACATTCAGTACTTC. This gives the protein CASSQWTGGNSKNIQYF.

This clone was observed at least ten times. The DNA for the CDR3 is TGTGCCAGCAGCGTAGACGCGAACACCGGGGAGCTGTTTTTT. Protein sequence: CASSVDANTGELFF. J is TRBJ2-2 and V is TRBV9; D uncertain. The V gene lost 0 bases and the J gene lost 0 bases, with 3 bases spanning the gap. The CDR3 is made up of 14 amino acids. Germline values: CDR1 SGDLS, CDR2 YYNGEE.

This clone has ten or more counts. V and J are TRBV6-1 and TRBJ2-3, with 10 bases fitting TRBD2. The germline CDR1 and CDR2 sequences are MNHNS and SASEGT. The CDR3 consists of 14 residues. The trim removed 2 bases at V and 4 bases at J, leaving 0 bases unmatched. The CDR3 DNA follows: TGTGCCAGCAGTGAACTAGCGGGAGCAGATACGCAGTATTTT. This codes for CASSELAGADTQYF.